One and the same sample provided the 5 T cell receptor beta chains below, sequenced in a study of OX40 agonist ivuxolimab in advanced cancers. Measured with immunoSEQ multiplex PCR; TCRdb has only the in-frame clones, and not every one. This repertoire shows more than 60,000 clones, 70% to 90% found once; its top ten account for roughly 1.1%. This material consisted of CD4+ or CD8+ T cells sorted from blood, taken in a trial of the OX40 agonist ivuxolimab. The origin of the receptors is an adult with an advanced solid tumor such as melanoma, head and neck, liver or kidney cancer.

This clone was found once. The chain uses TRBV18 and TRBJ2-1; the match to TRBD1 covers 7 bases. There are 17 residues in the CDR3. In germline, CDR1 is KGHSH, CDR2 LQKENI. Trimming removed 1 base from V and 9 bases from J; junction bases left unmatched: 15. The CDR3 spells CASSPLRDRVGSGEQFF. DNA of the CDR3: TGTGCCAGCTCACCACTAAGAGACAGGGTTGGATCTGGTGAGCAGTTCTTC.

This clone appeared once. J is TRBJ2-2 and V is TRBV27, with 13 bases that match TRBD2. Per germline, CDR1 MNHEY and CDR2 SMNVEV (reference sequence). CDR3 length equals 16 residues. The V segment lost 5 bases and the J segment 4 bases; nucleotides outside the gene matches: 4. The CDR3 loop reads CASSARLAGGTGELFF. DNA of the CDR3: TGTGCCAGCAGTGCAAGACTAGCGGGGGGCACCGGGGAGCTGTTTTTT.

The chain joins TRBV9 to TRBJ1-4; no reliable D call. The CDR3 consists of 13 residues. V gave up 1 base and J gave up 5 bases, with 6 bases separating them. Germline values: CDR1 SGDLS, CDR2 YYNGEE. The CDR3 bases are TGTGCCAGCAGCGTAACCCCGAATGAAAAACTGTTTTTT. This translates into CASSVTPNEKLFF. The variable domain in full, with the rest retrieved from reference TRBV9 and TRBJ1-4, is DSGVTQTPKHLITATGQRVTLRCSPRSGDLSVYWYQQSLDQGLQFLIQYYNGEERAKGNILERFSAQQFPDLHSELNLSSLELGDSALYFCASSVTPNEKLFFGSGTQLSVL.

This chain uses TRBV29-1 with TRBJ1-2; a possible D gene is TRBD1 (5 bases). CDR1 and CDR2 from the germline V gene are SQVTM and ANQGSEA. The CDR3 contains 14 residues. The V gene lost 3 bases and the J gene lost 8 bases, with 19 bases spanning the gap. This CDR3 is CSVEDWGGTAGYTF. CDR3 in DNA: TGCAGCGTTGAGGACTGGGGGGGGACGGCGGGCTACACCTTC.

J is TRBJ1-2 and V is TRBV10-3; 7 nucleotides align to TRBD1. Germline assignment: CDR1 ENHRY and CDR2 SYGVKD. The CDR3 has 15 amino acids. V was pared by 3 bases and J by 4 bases, with 8 bases of the junction left unmatched. This chain's CDR3 is CAISDREGAFYGYTF. DNA for the CDR3: TGTGCCATCAGTGACCGAGAGGGGGCATTCTATGGCTACACCTTC.